A single sample is the source of the 24 T cell receptor beta chains below, sequenced in a study of cytotoxic CD8 clonotypes in ibrutinib-treated CLL. Profiling relied on immunoSEQ multiplex PCR, and the TCRdb table lists in-frame clones only, not all of them. The repertoire holds 150,000 to 200,000 clones, about 88% seen once, with about 2.9% in the top ten. Source: PBMCs, taken at disease progression, from a patient treated with ibrutinib. The receptors shown here come from a human donor with chronic lymphocytic leukemia.

This chain links TRBV7-9 with TRBJ2-1, with D hard to call. V was cut by 1 base and J by 8 bases, with 12 bases left in between. The CDR3 extends over 14 amino acids. Germline V lookup: CDR1 SEHNR, CDR2 FQNEAQ (reference sequence). CDR3 nucleotides: TGTGCCAGCAGCTTAGGTGGCTCCCCGCATGAGCAGTTCTTC. Translated, it gives CASSLGGSPHEQFF.

The V and J genes are TRBV6-1 and TRBJ1-2; a weak D match, TRBD1 (5 bases). Trimming took off 3 bases at V and 4 bases at J, with 12 bases between the two ends. Germline values: CDR1 MNHNS, CDR2 SASEGT. This CDR3 has 14 amino acids. CDR3 loop: CASSDPGRSYGYTF. The CDR3 nucleotides read TGTGCCAGCAGTGACCCAGGGAGGAGCTATGGCTACACCTTC.

The chain employs TRBV29-1 and TRBJ1-1; 9 bases are shared with TRBD1. Germline-derived CDR1 and CDR2 are SQVTM and ANQGSEA. Trimming cost V 1 base and J 1 base; bases outside gene matches: 13. The CDR3 is 18 residues long. The CDR3 nucleotides read TGCAGCGTTGAAGGGACGGACAGGGGCCCTTCCTCGAACACTGAAGCTTTCTTT. Translating it yields CSVEGTDRGPSSNTEAFF.

The genes are TRBV6-5 and TRBJ2-7; TRBD1 or TRBD2 may be the D gene (6 bases each). V lost 0 bases and J 6 bases, leaving 9 bases between the germline ends. Per the germline V gene, CDR1 is MNHEY and CDR2 is SVGAGI. The CDR3 extends over 13 amino acids. CDR3 sequence (DNA): TGTGCCAGCAGTTACTCGAGGGGGGTCGAGCAGTACTTC. As protein: CASSYSRGVEQYF.

The V gene is TRBV6-6, the J gene TRBJ2-7; 8 bases are shared with TRBD1. In germline, CDR1 is MNHNY, CDR2 SVGAGI (reference sequence). The CDR3 length is 15 residues. Germline trimming cut 6 bases from V and 0 bases from J; bases unmatched to any gene: 7. Here the CDR3 reads CASRTTGGSSYEQYF. The CDR3 DNA sequence: TGTGCCAGCAGAACAACAGGGGGGAGCTCCTACGAGCAGTACTTC.

The chain has TRBV2 and TRBJ2-7; 7 bases agree with TRBD1. The germline gives CDR1 SNHLY, CDR2 FYNNEI. This CDR3 region has 13 residues. V lost 9 bases and J lost 6; bases outside the gene matches: 11. In DNA form, the CDR3 reads TGTGCCAGTACCGGGACAGCGGTTGTCGAGCAGTACTTC. It translates to CASTGTAVVEQYF.

The chain recombines TRBV6-5 with TRBJ2-7, with TRBD2 identical over 11 bases. The J segment lost 0 bases and the V segment lost 10 bases, leaving 5 bases of the junction unmatched. There are 14 residues in the CDR3. Germline assignment: CDR1 MNHEY and CDR2 SVGAGI. The CDR3 reads CATKGTSGSYEQYF. In DNA form, the CDR3 reads TGTGCCACCAAAGGGACTAGCGGCTCCTACGAGCAGTACTTC.

This chain joins TRBV10-3 and TRBJ2-7; 9 bases are a match to TRBD1. V lost 6 bases, J lost 1 base, and 4 bases stayed unmatched. CDR3 length equals 14 residues. From germline, CDR1 is ENHRY and CDR2 SYGVKD. In nucleotides, the CDR3 is TGTGCCATCAGCTCCGGGACAGGGTCCTACGAGCAGTACTTC. Translating gives CAISSGTGSYEQYF.

This clone was counted once. J is TRBJ2-2 and V is TRBV9; weak D call: TRBD2 (5 bases). Germline lookup yields CDR1 SGDLS and CDR2 YYNGEE. The CDR3 runs 16 residues. V was cut by 0 bases and J by 0 bases, with 9 bases left in between. The CDR3 loop reads CASSVGGAANTGELFF. CDR3 sequence (DNA): TGTGCCAGCAGCGTAGGAGGAGCGGCGAACACCGGGGAGCTGTTTTTT. Full variable domain (remainder filled in from reference TRBV9 and TRBJ2-2): DSGVTQTPKHLITATGQRVTLRCSPRSGDLSVYWYQQSLDQGLQFLIQYYNGEERAKGNILERFSAQQFPDLHSELNLSSLELGDSALYFCASSVGGAANTGELFFGEGSRLTVL.

The rearrangement uses TRBV19 and TRBJ1-1; D is undetermined. Germline V CDR1 and CDR2: LNHDA, SQIVND (reference sequence). The CDR3 loop spans 13 amino acids. CDR3 sequence (DNA): TGTGCAACTAAAGAGTTTAGGAACACTGAAGCTTTCTTT. Translation gives CATKEFRNTEAFF.

The CDR3: CASSYSVQGDQPQHF. The CDR3 coding sequence is TGTGCCAGCAGTTACTCGGTACAGGGTGATCAGCCCCAGCATTTT. The chain carries TRBV6-5 and TRBJ1-5, with D possibly being TRBD1 (6 bases). The CDR3 spans 15 residues. V lost 0 bases, J lost 5 bases, and 11 bases lay in between. Germline lookup yields CDR1 MNHEY and CDR2 SVGAGI.

This clone appeared a few times. The genes are TRBV11-2 and TRBJ2-7; the match to TRBD2 covers 11 bases. The V gene end was trimmed by 5 bases and the J gene end by 3 bases; junction bases not matched to a gene: 9. Germline CDR1 is SGHAT and CDR2 is FQNNGV. The CDR3 is made up of 16 amino acids. The CDR3 bases are TGTGCCAGCAGCGCCACTAGCGGGAGCATTATCTACGAGCAGTACTTC. This codes for CASSATSGSIIYEQYF.

The chain is built from TRBV28 and TRBJ2-7, with 12 bases identical to TRBD2. This CDR3 has 15 residues. CDR1 is MDHEN, CDR2 SYDVKM, per germline. The ends lost 5 bases at V and 2 bases at J; junction bases unmatched: 4. The CDR3: CASSVRLAGAYEQYF. Written as DNA, the CDR3 is TGTGCCAGCAGTGTTCGACTAGCGGGAGCCTACGAGCAGTACTTC.

There are many counts of this clone. Mismatch with germline at one junction end may stem from a read error. J is TRBJ1-5 and V is TRBV6-1; D uncertain. The germline V gene encodes CDR1 MNHNS and CDR2 SASEGT. The CDR3 runs 15 residues. The CDR3 protein is CASTERGFSNQPQHF. In nucleotides, the CDR3 is TGTGCCAGCACTGAACGAGGGTTTAGCAATCAGCCCCAGCATTTT.

The rearrangement links TRBV2 to TRBJ1-4; D is undetermined. Germline CDR1 and CDR2: SNHLY and FYNNEI. Trimming stripped 6 bases from V and 7 bases from J, with 6 bases between. This CDR3 is built from 11 residues. In DNA, the CDR3 is TGTGCCAGCAGGGGTGGTGAAAAACTGTTTTTT. As protein: CASRGGEKLFF.

The chain joins TRBV11-1 to TRBJ2-1; 8 nucleotides align to TRBD1. Losses at the gene ends were 2 bases for V and 9 bases for J; bases not matched to a gene: 6. Germline CDR1 reads SGHAT; CDR2 reads FQDESV (reference sequence). This CDR3 region has 14 residues. This CDR3 is CASSLRQGAAEQFF. The CDR3 DNA reads as TGTGCCAGCAGCTTACGTCAGGGGGCGGCTGAGCAGTTCTTC.

This rearrangement joins TRBV5-1 to TRBJ1-4, with a weak D call TRBD1 (6 bases). The germline V gene encodes CDR1 SGHRS and CDR2 YFSETQ. Trimming stripped 4 bases from V and 0 bases from J, with 13 bases between. The CDR3 loop spans 16 amino acids. The CDR3: CASSHQTGTTNEKLFF. The CDR3 nucleotides are TGCGCCAGCAGCCACCAGACAGGAACAACTAATGAAAAACTGTTTTTT.

The chain is built from TRBV28 and TRBJ2-7, with 7 bases that match TRBD1. The CDR3 consists of 15 residues. The trim removed 5 bases at V and 4 bases at J, leaving 11 bases unmatched. The germline gives CDR1 MDHEN, CDR2 SYDVKM. The CDR3 coding sequence is TGTGCCAGCAGTACGACAGGGACCCGCCTGTACGAGCAGTACTTC. Its protein is CASSTTGTRLYEQYF.

The rearrangement uses TRBV5-6 and TRBJ2-7; 7 positions match TRBD1. CDR3 length: 16 residues. J gave up 4 bases and V 2 bases, and 12 bases lay outside the gene matches. The V gene's germline CDR1 is SGHDT and CDR2 YYEEEE. CDR3 protein: CASSFLVGTEEYEQYF. The CDR3 DNA reads TGTGCCAGCAGCTTCCTGGTGGGGACAGAAGAATACGAGCAGTACTTC.

The rearrangement joins TRBV7-3 to TRBJ2-2; 8 nucleotides agree with TRBD2. The V gene's germline CDR1 is SGHTA and CDR2 FQGTGA. The V gene end was trimmed by 4 bases and the J gene end by 1 base; junction bases not matched to a gene: 8. The CDR3 runs 17 residues. The CDR3 DNA is TGTGCCAGCAGCTCCCTCCAAGCGGGAGAGAACACCGGGGAGCTGTTTTTT. Its protein product is CASSSLQAGENTGELFF. Filled out from reference TRBV7-3 and TRBJ2-2, the complete variable domain reads GAGVSQTPSNKVTEKGKYVELRCDPISGHTALYWYRQSLGQGPEFLIYFQGTGAADDSGLPNDRFFAVRPEGSVSTLKIQRTERGDSAVYLCASSSLQAGENTGELFFGEGSRLTVL.

The J gene is TRBJ1-2, the V gene TRBV5-1; D is unclear. This CDR3 region has 15 residues. The germline gives CDR1 SGHRS, CDR2 YFSETQ. With 0 bases removed from V and 4 bases from J, the gap between germline ends came to 13 bases. The CDR3 is CASSLASGQSYGYTF. The CDR3 DNA is TGCGCCAGCAGCTTGGCGTCTGGTCAGTCCTATGGCTACACCTTC.

This chain uses TRBV18 with TRBJ1-2; weak D call: TRBD1 (6 bases). V was pared by 3 bases and J by 2 bases, with 25 bases between. This CDR3 contains 19 residues. CDR1 and CDR2 (germline): KGHSH, LQKENI. The CDR3 nucleotides are TGTGCCAGCTCACCGAGACCACACCAACCGGGACAATCAAACTATGGCTACACCTTC. Its protein product is CASSPRPHQPGQSNYGYTF.

The chain uses TRBV5-5 and TRBJ1-3; no clear D gene. The CDR3 is made up of 15 amino acids. With 0 bases removed from V and 2 bases from J, the gap between germline ends came to 9 bases. Germline loops: CDR1 SGHKS, CDR2 YYEKEE (reference sequence). CDR3 bases: TGTGCCAGCAGCTTGGCCAAGGGAACTGGAAACACCATATATTTT. Its translation: CASSLAKGTGNTIYF.

CDR3 nucleotide sequence: TGTGCCAGCAGTTTACGGCAGTTGAACACTGAAGCTTTCTTT. It codes for CASSLRQLNTEAFF. The V gene is TRBV27, the J gene TRBJ1-1; no clear D gene. Trimming removed 2 bases from V and 0 bases from J, with 7 bases in between. The CDR3 runs to 14 residues. The germline V gene encodes CDR1 MNHEY and CDR2 SMNVEV (reference sequence).